This TCR beta chain was captured in a study of cytotoxic CD8 clonotypes in ibrutinib-treated CLL (dated by TCRdb to the early 2020s). Study-level background: The cohort was composed of under 12 relapsed/refractory and around 15 treatment-naive patients; IGHV unmutated status was identified in under 18 patients. Partial responses were observed in 24 patients and complete responses in 2; after a median follow-up of roughly 72 months, remission was maintained in about 15 patients and progression was observed in some twelve. The response samples were drawn at a median of 12 months into treatment, with a range of roughly 6 to 40 months. On average, each sample yielded 255,043 productive templates and around 100,000 productive rearrangements. Of the 80 to 95 participants in the trial, 20 to 30 had longitudinal samples available. Cryopreserved peripheral blood mononuclear cells were obtained prior to treatment, at the time of response, and at either disease progression or sustained remission. Every sample from remission and from progressive disease was obtained while the patients were still on ibrutinib. Study-wide findings and limitations: Baseline clonality exceeded that of age-matched healthy donors and correlated strongly with circulating CD8+ T-cell counts. Public clonotypes were rare and either contracted or stayed stable during treatment, and the rise in clonality at ibrutinib response reflected the expansion of private clonotypes. At ibrutinib response clonality went up, during sustained remission it held steady, and at progression it dropped back toward baseline. Sampling times were not matched between patients in sustained remission and patients whose disease was progressing, and lymph node repertoires were not examined.

In light of the paper, this sample's time point label describes: 12 months on ibrutinib. For TCR beta library preparation, 1.5 to 2.5 micrograms of genomic DNA were extracted from the cryopreserved PBMCs. Longitudinal blood samples from CLL patients on ibrutinib monotherapy underwent high-throughput TCR beta sequencing. The patients were enrolled in a single-center, open-label phase 2 trial of ibrutinib monotherapy. Reading the germline V gene gives CDR1 MDHEN and CDR2 SYDVKM. The cysteine opens and the phenylalanine closes a CDR3 of 18 amino acids. Just the 54-base CDR3 DNA is kept, in frame starting at base 1. V and J are trimmed by 1 base and 5 bases, and the gene matches miss 12 bases of the junction. This clone has only one observation. This clone's antigen is unknown. One base away there is no much larger clone; base qualities are not given. On a MiSeq, deep resolution sequencing aimed for a depth between 1 in 1 million and 1 in 200,000 T cells, with each clonotype covered roughly 10x on average. TCR beta libraries were generated with the immunoSEQ hsTCRB Kit. In the source study's methods: The data were analyzed with ImmunoSEQ Analyzer and ImmunoSEQ Data Assistant, and V, D and J gene assignments followed IMGT definitions. Clonality, with values ranging from 0 to 1, was calculated as one minus the normalized Shannon entropy of productive rearrangement frequencies. Only overrepresented clonotypes making up at least 0.05% of the repertoire of each patient were included in the public clonotype analysis. Repertoires from approximately 12 age-matched healthy donors in immuneACCESS were used as clonality controls. TCRdb mirrors the immuneACCESS table, restricted to in-frame sequences. Some clones are absent from its copies; in checked studies, under half trace to an unresolved V gene, and the reason for the others is unknown. V and J calls and clone size come straight from that table; D and trimming were deduced from the DNA. This sample holds more than 140,000 clones; 70% to 80% were observed only once. Of the sample, about 27% is held by the ten largest clones.

This clonotype originated in a human donor with chronic lymphocytic leukemia. The sample here was PBMCs, taken after 12 months of ibrutinib treatment. The chain links TRBV28 with TRBJ2-7; 12 junctional bases match TRBD2. The CDR3 here reads CASSLFGASGRVAHEQYF. The base sequence is TGTGCCAGCAGTTTATTCGGGGCTAGCGGGAGGGTAGCCCACGAGCAGTACTTC.